This TCR beta chain was observed in a study of control samples from healthy donors and cancer patients. Measured with immunoSEQ multiplex PCR; TCRdb has only the in-frame clones, and not every one. The data hold fewer than 200,000 clones, with around 89% observed a single time. Germline lookup yields CDR1 LGHNA and CDR2 YSLEER. The CDR3 contains 16 residues. Deletions cut 1 base from V and 2 bases from J, with 14 bases between. The TCR comes from a woman between 50 and 59 years old in good health. Specimen: blood. The genes are TRBV4-3 and TRBJ1-2, with D hard to call. As DNA, the CDR3 is TGCGCCAGCAGCCAAGTTTTGGGCCAGAGCAACTATGGCTACACCTTC. Its translation is CASSQVLGQSNYGYTF.